The 23 T cell receptor beta chains below were found in one sample sequenced in a study of cytomegalovirus exposure and HLA in healthy donors. This PCR relied on a set of 60 Vbeta primers and 13 Jbeta primers. Profiling relied on immunoSEQ multiplex PCR, and the TCRdb table lists in-frame clones only, not all of them. The sample contains approximately 120,000 clones, around 82% of which appear only once. The sequencing sample was made of PBMCs. The receptors here all came from a man aged 25-45 years in good health and CMV-seropositive.

The chain links TRBV7-9 to TRBJ2-7; 12 bases are a match to TRBD2. There are 15 residues in the CDR3. The V gene's germline CDR1 is SEHNR and CDR2 FQNEAQ (reference sequence). The J segment lost 3 bases and the V segment lost 4 bases, leaving 4 bases of the junction unmatched. CDR3 nucleotides: TGTGCCAGCAGCTCTGCTAGCGGGAGGGGCTACGAGCAGTACTTC. Translated, it gives CASSSASGRGYEQYF.

The chain links TRBV29-1 to TRBJ2-7, with D unclear. Germline V gives CDR1 SQVTM, CDR2 ANQGSEA. V lost 1 base and J 2 bases, leaving 9 bases between the germline ends. The CDR3 covers 13 residues. In DNA, the CDR3 is TGCAGCGTTGAAGGGGCGAACCCCTACGAGCAGTACTTC. This codes for CSVEGANPYEQYF.

This chain connects TRBV7-9 to TRBJ2-6, with a tentative D call TRBD1 (8 bases). The CDR3 is made up of 14 amino acids. Germline V gene lookup returns CDR1 SEHNR and CDR2 FQNEAQ (reference sequence). V dropped 5 bases and J dropped 9 bases, with 14 bases sitting between them. The CDR3 reads CASSADREGNVLTF. The CDR3, as DNA: TGTGCCAGCAGCGCGGACAGGGAGGGCAACGTCCTGACTTTC.

V is TRBV5-1 and J is TRBJ1-2, with unresolved D. Germline V gene sequence: CDR1 SGHRS, CDR2 YFSETQ. This CDR3 spans 13 amino acids. Trimming shortened V by 5 bases and J by 4 bases, and 12 bases separated the two germline ends. CDR3 amino acids: CASRPDGGYGYTF. In DNA, the CDR3 is TGCGCCAGCAGACCCGACGGAGGCTATGGCTACACCTTC.

This chain uses TRBV7-2 with TRBJ1-2, with D possibly being TRBD1 (5 bases). This CDR3 has 14 residues. V was clipped by 8 bases and J by 7 bases, with 20 bases between them. Germline-derived CDR1 and CDR2 are SGHTA and FQGNSA. This chain's CDR3 is CASALRRGTSGYTF. Here the CDR3 DNA reads TGTGCCAGCGCGCTCCGGCGGGGGACCTCTGGCTACACCTTC.

CDR3 sequence reads: CASSLGLAGNNEQFF. The CDR3 DNA reads as TGTGCCAGCAGCTTGGGACTAGCGGGTAACAATGAGCAGTTCTTC. The chain couples TRBV4-2 to TRBJ2-1; 12 positions agree with TRBD2. V shed 5 bases and J 5 bases; nucleotides not matched to a gene: 4. The CDR3 runs to 15 residues. From germline, CDR1 is LGHNA and CDR2 YNFKEQ.

Only a few counts were recorded for this clone. CDR3: CASSLGGGLNTEAFF. CDR3 DNA: TGTGCCAGCAGCTTAGGAGGAGGGCTGAACACTGAAGCTTTCTTT. V gene TRBV7-8 combines with J gene TRBJ1-1; D is ambiguous. The CDR3 length is 15 residues. Germline loops: CDR1 SGHVS, CDR2 FQNEAQ. Trimming stripped 1 base from V and 0 bases from J, with 9 bases between.

The J gene is TRBJ1-3, the V gene TRBV15; D is perhaps TRBD1 (6 bases). Trimming pared 5 bases from V and 2 bases from J, leaving 10 bases between. CDR3 length: 14 amino acids. From germline, CDR1 is LNHNV and CDR2 YYDKDF (reference sequence). This CDR3 reads CATSPGVPGNTIYF. CDR3 sequence (DNA): TGTGCCACCAGCCCAGGGGTCCCTGGAAACACCATATATTTT.

The chain employs TRBV10-1 and TRBJ2-7, with D possibly TRBD1 on 6 matching bases. The CDR3 length is 14 residues. Germline-derived CDR1 and CDR2 are WNHNN and SYGVQD (reference sequence). The germline V and J ends were trimmed by 6 bases and 4 bases, with 16 bases remaining between them. The CDR3 region has the DNA TGCGCCAGCAGCGAAAAACGCAGGGGTTACGAGCAGTACTTC. Its translation is CASSEKRRGYEQYF.

This clone was detected only once. This chain connects TRBV29-1 to TRBJ2-2, with 10 bases lining up with TRBD2. J lost 3 bases, V lost 6 bases, and 1 base had no gene match. Germline V CDR1 and CDR2: SQVTM, ANQGSEA. This CDR3 has 13 residues. In DNA form, the CDR3 reads TGCAGCGTCGGGACTAGCGACACCGGGGAGCTGTTTTTT. Its translation is CSVGTSDTGELFF.

The rearrangement joins TRBV4-2 to TRBJ2-6; TRBD1 is a possible D gene (5 bases). Germline V lookup: CDR1 LGHNA, CDR2 YNFKEQ. The germline V and J ends were trimmed by 0 bases and 0 bases, with 6 bases remaining between them. This CDR3 contains 16 residues. The CDR3 is CASSQDQGSGANVLTF. In DNA, the CDR3 is TGTGCCAGCAGCCAAGATCAGGGCTCTGGGGCCAACGTCCTGACTTTC.

This chain's CDR3 is CASSWGRGDTEAFF. CDR3 DNA sequence: TGTGCCAGCAGCTGGGGGAGGGGAGACACTGAAGCTTTCTTT. V is TRBV7-2 and J is TRBJ1-1, with a tentative D call TRBD1 (5 bases). The CDR3 runs to 14 residues. V was cut by 4 bases and J by 3 bases, with 12 bases left in between. CDR1 and CDR2 (germline): SGHTA, FQGNSA. The full variable domain, completed using reference TRBV7-2 and TRBJ1-1, is GAGVSQSPSNKVTEKGKDVELRCDPISGHTALYWYRQSLGQGLEFLIYFQGNSAPDKSGLPSDRFSAERTGGSVSTLTIQRTQQEDSAVYLCASSWGRGDTEAFFGQGTRLTVV.

There are a few counts of this clone. The chain combines TRBV7-8 with TRBJ1-3; 10 bases line up with TRBD1. The CDR3 length is 19 residues. J gave up 3 bases and V 3 bases, and 14 bases lay outside the gene matches. In germline, CDR1 is SGHVS, CDR2 FQNEAQ. The CDR3: CASSFPDRGWGMGGNTIYF. The DNA for the CDR3 is TGTGCCAGCAGCTTCCCGGACAGGGGGTGGGGTATGGGTGGAAACACCATATATTTT.

This chain uses TRBV6-1 with TRBJ1-2; 12 bases align to TRBD1. The length of the CDR3 is 16 residues. Trimming at V came to 2 bases and at J to 10 bases, leaving 11 bases not matched to a gene. The germline V gene encodes CDR1 MNHNS and CDR2 SASEGT. The CDR3 spells CASSERDRGPDSYYTF. DNA for the CDR3: TGTGCCAGCAGTGAAAGGGACAGGGGGCCTGACTCGTACTACACCTTC.

CDR3 nucleotides: TGTGCCAGCAGTTCGACAAGACCCTACGAGCAGTACTTC. Translation gives CASSSTRPYEQYF. The gene calls are TRBV2 and TRBJ2-7; no firm D call. The germline V gene has CDR1 SNHLY and CDR2 FYNNEI. The CDR3 is 13 amino acids. V shed 5 bases and J shed 2 bases, with 10 bases lying between them.

This clone was observed a handful of times. In DNA form, the CDR3 reads TGCGCCAGCAGCCTAAGCGGGAGGGACACAGATACGCAGTATTTT. It encodes CASSLSGRDTDTQYF. This chain uses TRBV4-3 with TRBJ2-3, with 10 bases that match TRBD2. After removal of 4 bases from V and 2 bases from J, the junction contained 3 bases not matched to a gene. The CDR3 runs 15 residues. The germline V gene encodes CDR1 LGHNA and CDR2 YSLEER.

The V call is TRBV5-1, the J call TRBJ2-1, with 9 bases matching TRBD2. The CDR3 length is 16 residues. CDR1 SGHRS and CDR2 YFSETQ come from the germline V gene. Germline trimming cut 1 base from V and 5 bases from J; bases unmatched to any gene: 7. CDR3 nucleotides: TGCGCCAGCAGCTTGACACTAGCGGGTGCAAACAATGAGCAGTTCTTC. Its protein product is CASSLTLAGANNEQFF.

V is TRBV7-8 and J is TRBJ2-2; D call uncertain. CDR3 length: 12 residues. Trimming pared 4 bases from V and 3 bases from J, leaving 3 bases between. Germline-derived CDR1 and CDR2 are SGHVS and FQNEAQ. The CDR3 here is CASSSYTGELFF. CDR3 coding DNA: TGTGCCAGCAGCTCCTACACCGGGGAGCTGTTTTTT.

V is TRBV28 and J is TRBJ2-7, with D tentatively TRBD1 (5 bases). The V gene lost 6 bases and the J gene lost 4 bases, with 16 bases spanning the gap. Per the germline V gene, CDR1 is MDHEN and CDR2 is SYDVKM. This CDR3 comprises 14 residues. CDR3 sequence: CASSVFQGSYEQYF. The DNA of the CDR3 is TGTGCCAGCAGCGTATTCCAGGGATCTTACGAGCAGTACTTC.

This clone has only a few counts. The chain employs TRBV10-3 and TRBJ2-5; D remains unclear. V was shortened by 10 bases and J by 5 bases, with 20 bases between the two germline ends. Germline CDR1 ENHRY, CDR2 SYGVKD. The CDR3 loop spans 14 amino acids. This CDR3 is CATKEPGSRETQYF. The CDR3 nucleotides read TGTGCCACGAAAGAGCCCGGATCCAGGGAGACCCAGTACTTC.

The chain couples TRBV7-2 to TRBJ1-2; 8 bases line up with TRBD1. This CDR3 is 15 amino acids long. Trimming cost V 1 base and J 4 bases; bases outside gene matches: 5. CDR1 is SGHTA, CDR2 FQGNSA, per germline. CDR3 nucleotides: TGTGCCAGCAGCTTAGAGACAGGGGTACCCTATGGCTACACCTTC. Encoded protein: CASSLETGVPYGYTF.

V usage is TRBV7-4 and J usage is TRBJ1-5; D gene ambiguous. Germline V gene sequence: CDR1 SGHVT, CDR2 SQSDAQ. Trimming stripped 3 bases from V and 4 bases from J, with 10 bases between. This CDR3 region has 14 residues. This chain's CDR3 is CASSFPPQNQPQHF. CDR3 in DNA: TGTGCCAGCAGCTTTCCCCCACAGAATCAGCCCCAGCATTTT.

The rearrangement uses TRBV29-1 and TRBJ2-7, with 11 bases aligning to TRBD2. Germline CDR1 SQVTM, CDR2 ANQGSEA. V dropped 7 bases and J dropped 5; count of bases not matched to a gene: 1. The CDR3 is 11 amino acids. CDR3 residues: CSALAGDEQYF. The CDR3 DNA follows: TGCAGCGCACTAGCGGGAGACGAGCAGTACTTC.